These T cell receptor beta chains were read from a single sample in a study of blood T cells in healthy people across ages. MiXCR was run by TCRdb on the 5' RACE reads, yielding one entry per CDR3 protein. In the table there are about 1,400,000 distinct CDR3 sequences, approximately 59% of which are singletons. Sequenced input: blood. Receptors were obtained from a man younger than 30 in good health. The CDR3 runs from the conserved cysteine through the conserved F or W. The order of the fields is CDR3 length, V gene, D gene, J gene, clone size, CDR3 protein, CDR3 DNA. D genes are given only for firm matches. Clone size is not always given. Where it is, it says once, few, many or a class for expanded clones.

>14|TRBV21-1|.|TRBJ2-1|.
CASSKELGGNEQFF
TGTGCCAGCAGCAAAGAATTAGGGGGCAATGAGCAGTTCTTC
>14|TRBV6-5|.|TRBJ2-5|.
CASSYAGATKTQYF
TGTGCCAGCAGTTACGCCGGGGCAACAAAGACCCAGTACTTC
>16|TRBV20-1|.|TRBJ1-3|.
CSATPTGAGSGNTIYF
TGCAGTGCTACCCCGACAGGTGCGGGCTCTGGAAACACCATATATTTT
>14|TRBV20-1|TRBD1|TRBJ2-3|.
CSALGDRGTDTQYF
TGCAGTGCCCTTGGGGACAGGGGAACAGATACGCAGTATTTT
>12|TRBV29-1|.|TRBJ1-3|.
CSVEDDGNTIYF
TGCAGCGTTGAAGATGACGGAAACACCATATATTTT
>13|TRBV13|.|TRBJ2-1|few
CASSLAGRNEQFF
TGTGCCAGCAGCTTAGCAGGGAGGAATGAGCAGTTCTTC
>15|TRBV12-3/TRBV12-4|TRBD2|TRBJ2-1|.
CASTVAGSSYNEQFF
TGTGCCAGCACCGTAGCGGGTAGCTCCTACAATGAGCAGTTCTTC
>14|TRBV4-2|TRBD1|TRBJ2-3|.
CASSRSTGEDTQYF
TGTGCCAGCAGTCGATCTACAGGGGAAGATACGCAGTATTTT
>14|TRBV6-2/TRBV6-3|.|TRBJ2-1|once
CASSYSMSGSEQFF
TGTGCCAGCAGTTACTCGATGTCTGGTAGTGAGCAGTTCTTC
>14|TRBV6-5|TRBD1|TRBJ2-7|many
CASSTGQLLYEQYF
TGTGCCAGCAGTACGGGACAGCTCCTCTACGAGCAGTACTTC
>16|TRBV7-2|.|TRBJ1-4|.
CASSSRVRLANEKLFF
TGTGCCAGCTCGTCTAGGGTCCGGCTTGCTAATGAAAAACTGTTTTTT
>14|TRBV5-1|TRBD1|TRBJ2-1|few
CASSFWTGDNEQFF
TGCGCCAGCAGCTTCTGGACAGGGGACAATGAGCAGTTCTTC
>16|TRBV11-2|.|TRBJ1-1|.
CASSLDMGGSNTEAFF
TGTGCCAGCAGCTTAGATATGGGGGGGTCAAACACTGAAGCTTTCTTT
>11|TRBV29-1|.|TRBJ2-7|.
CSGQIYYEQYF
TGCAGCGGTCAGATCTACTACGAGCAGTACTTC
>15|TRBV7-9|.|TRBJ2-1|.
CASSSHRDSYNEQFF
TGTGCCAGCAGCTCCCACCGGGACTCCTACAATGAGCAGTTCTTC
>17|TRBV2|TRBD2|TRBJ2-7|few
CASRGLAGDPGAYEQYF
TGTGCCAGCAGGGGACTAGCGGGAGACCCCGGGGCCTACGAGCAGTACTTC
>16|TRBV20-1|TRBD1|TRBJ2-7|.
CSARPEDREWAYEQYF
TGCAGTGCTAGACCCGAGGACAGGGAGTGGGCTTACGAGCAGTACTTC
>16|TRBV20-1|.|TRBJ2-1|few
CSARDSSGSSYNEQFF
TGCAGTGCTAGGGACTCGTCGGGGAGCTCCTACAATGAGCAGTTCTTC
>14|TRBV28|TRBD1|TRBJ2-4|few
CASRGDRRKNIQYF
TGTGCCAGCAGAGGGGACAGGCGCAAAAACATTCAGTACTTC
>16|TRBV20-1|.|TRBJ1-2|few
CSAAPILDPGGYGYTF
TGCAGTGCTGCTCCCATCCTAGACCCTGGGGGCTATGGCTACACCTTC
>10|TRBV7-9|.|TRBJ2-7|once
CASEDYEQYF
TGTGCCAGCGAGGATTACGAGCAGTACTTC
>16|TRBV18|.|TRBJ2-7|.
CASSPRVGGKRHEQYF
TGTGCCAGCTCACCACGGGTTGGGGGCAAAAGGCACGAGCAGTACTTC
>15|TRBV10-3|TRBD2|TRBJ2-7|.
CAIKGRLAGSYEQYF
TGTGCCATCAAAGGGCGACTAGCGGGCTCCTACGAGCAGTACTTC
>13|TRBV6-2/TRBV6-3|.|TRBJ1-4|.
CASSDSSNEKLFF
TGTGCCAGCAGTGACTCGTCGAATGAAAAACTGTTTTTT
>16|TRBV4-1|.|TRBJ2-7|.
CASSPVLTGGSYEQYF
TGCGCCAGCAGCCCCGTTTTGACCGGGGGCTCCTACGAGCAGTACTTC
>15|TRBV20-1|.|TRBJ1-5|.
CSARDLPRGGQPQHF
TGCAGTGCTAGAGATCTCCCCAGGGGAGGTCAGCCCCAGCATTTT
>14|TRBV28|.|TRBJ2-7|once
CASSLPGAVDEQYF
TGTGCCAGCAGTTTACCAGGGGCGGTGGACGAGCAGTACTTC
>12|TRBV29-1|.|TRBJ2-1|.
CSVELGARYQFF
TGCAGCGTTGAATTGGGAGCTAGATATCAGTTCTTC
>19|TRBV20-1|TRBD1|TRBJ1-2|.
CSARAFTSRDRDSGYGYTF
TGCAGTGCTAGAGCTTTTACTTCCCGGGACAGGGACAGTGGCTATGGCTACACCTTC
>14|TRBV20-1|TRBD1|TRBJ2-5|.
CSAFRDREGETQYF
TGCAGTGCTTTCCGGGACAGGGAAGGGGAGACCCAGTACTTC
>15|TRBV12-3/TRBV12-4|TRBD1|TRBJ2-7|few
CASSLNRGRSYEQYF
TGTGCCAGCAGCCTAAACAGGGGCCGCTCCTACGAGCAGTACTTC
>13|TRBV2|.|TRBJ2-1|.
CATGAGGYNEQFF
TGTGCCACCGGGGCTGGCGGCTACAATGAGCAGTTCTTC
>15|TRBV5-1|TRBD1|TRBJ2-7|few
CASRPRQGSGREQYF
TGCGCCAGCAGGCCTCGACAGGGGAGCGGGCGAGAGCAGTACTTC
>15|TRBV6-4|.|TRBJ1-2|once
CASSTFQGANYGYTF
TGTGCCAGCAGTACTTTCCAGGGAGCTAACTATGGCTACACCTTC
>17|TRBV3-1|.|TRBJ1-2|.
CASSPVGNTGLGYGYTF
TGTGCCAGCAGCCCAGTGGGGAACACCGGGCTGGGGTATGGCTACACCTTC
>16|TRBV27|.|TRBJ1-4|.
CASSPYTTVVNEKLFF
TGTGCCAGCAGTCCATACACGACAGTAGTTAATGAAAAACTGTTTTTT
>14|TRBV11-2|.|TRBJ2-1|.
CASTNSPGFGVQFF
TGTGCCAGCACCAATAGCCCAGGTTTTGGGGTGCAGTTCTTC
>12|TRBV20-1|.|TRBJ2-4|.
CSARDLGVVQYF
TGCAGTGCTAGAGATTTAGGGGTCGTTCAGTACTTC
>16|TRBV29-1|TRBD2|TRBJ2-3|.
CSVELSSGGVTDTQYF
TGCAGCGTGGAACTTTCTAGCGGGGGAGTCACAGATACGCAGTATTTT
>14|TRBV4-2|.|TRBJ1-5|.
CASSLTISNQPQHF
TGTGCCAGCAGCCTGACGATAAGCAATCAGCCCCAGCATTTT
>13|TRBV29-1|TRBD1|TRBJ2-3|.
CSVGGTGSGTQYF
TGCAGCGTGGGAGGGACAGGGAGTGGTACGCAGTATTTT
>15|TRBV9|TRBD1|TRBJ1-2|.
CASRAGTGDNYGYTF
TGTGCCAGCAGAGCCGGGACAGGGGATAACTATGGCTACACCTTC
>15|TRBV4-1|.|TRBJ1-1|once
CASSQYNSEDTEAFF
TGCGCCAGCAGCCAATATAATTCTGAGGACACTGAAGCTTTCTTT
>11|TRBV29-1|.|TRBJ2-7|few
CSVKIKGEQYF
TGCAGCGTCAAGATAAAGGGCGAGCAGTACTTC
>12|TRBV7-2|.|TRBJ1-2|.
CASSLTASGYTF
TGTGCCAGCAGCCTTACAGCCTCTGGCTACACCTTC
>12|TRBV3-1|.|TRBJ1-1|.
CASSQVFAEAFF
TGTGCCAGCAGCCAAGTATTCGCTGAAGCTTTCTTT
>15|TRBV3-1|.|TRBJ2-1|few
CASSQDVAAYNEQFF
TGTGCCAGCAGCCAAGATGTTGCAGCCTACAATGAGCAGTTCTTC
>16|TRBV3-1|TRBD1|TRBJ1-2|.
CASSPVPGQGHYGYTF
TGTGCCAGCAGCCCCGTCCCGGGACAGGGCCACTATGGCTACACCTTC
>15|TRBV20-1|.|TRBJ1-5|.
CSAGSRGGGNQPQHF
TGCAGTGCTGGCAGCCGGGGGGGTGGTAATCAGCCCCAGCATTTT
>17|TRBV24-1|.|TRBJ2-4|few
CATSDVTSRREENIQYF
TGTGCCACCAGTGATGTCACTAGCAGGCGGGAAGAAAACATTCAGTACTTC
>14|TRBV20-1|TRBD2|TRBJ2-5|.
CSARVAGGPGTQYF
TGCAGTGCTAGAGTAGCGGGAGGGCCGGGGACCCAGTACTTC
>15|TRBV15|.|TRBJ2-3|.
CATSRGKAYTDTQYF
TGTGCCACCAGCAGAGGAAAGGCCTACACAGATACGCAGTATTTT
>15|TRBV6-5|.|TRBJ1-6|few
CASDAGIRKNSPLHF
TGTGCCAGCGACGCCGGGATAAGGAAAAATTCACCCCTCCACTTT
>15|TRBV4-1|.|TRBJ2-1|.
CASSQVVGSRNEQFF
TGCGCCAGCAGCCAAGTTGTCGGGAGTCGCAATGAGCAGTTCTTC
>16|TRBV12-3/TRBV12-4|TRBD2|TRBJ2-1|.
CASRSSSGGTYNEQFF
TGTGCCAGCAGAAGTTCTAGCGGGGGTACCTACAATGAGCAGTTCTTC
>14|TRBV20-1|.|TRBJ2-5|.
CSARGLIGMGTQYF
TGCAGTGCTAGGGGACTGATCGGGATGGGAACCCAGTACTTC
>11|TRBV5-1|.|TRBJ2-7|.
CASSDGSTEYF
TGCGCCAGCAGCGATGGGTCAACGGAGTACTTC
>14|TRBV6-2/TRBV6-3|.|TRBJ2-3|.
CASSSGVSSDTQYF
TGTGCCAGCAGTTCAGGGGTCAGTTCAGATACGCAGTATTTT
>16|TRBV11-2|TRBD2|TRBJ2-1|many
CASSPRTSGGYNEQFF
TGTGCCAGCAGCCCACGGACTAGCGGGGGGTACAATGAGCAGTTCTTC
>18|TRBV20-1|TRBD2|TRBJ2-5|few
CSALGGRGTSGFQETQYF
TGCAGTGCCCTGGGGGGTCGAGGAACTAGCGGATTCCAAGAGACCCAGTACTTC